These 9 T cell receptor beta chains were sequenced from one sample in a study of early T cells in non-severe SARS-CoV-2 infection. TCRdb reprocessed the 5' RACE reads via MiXCR and lists one record per CDR3 protein. The profile covers 35,000 to 45,000 distinct CDR3 sequences, with roughly 6% appearing a single time and about 8% taken by the ten largest. Sample: whole blood, taken at baseline. These receptors were taken from an adult who was a healthcare worker with PCR-confirmed SARS-CoV-2 infection or an uninfected control (not recorded which).

This clonotype has just a few counts. CDR3 sequence: CATSRAGHLNEKLFF. The CDR3 region has the DNA TGTGCCACCAGCAGGGCGGGCCACCTAAATGAAAAACTGTTTTTT. The chain employs TRBV15 and TRBJ1-4, with D unresolved. The V end was cut by 3 bases, the J end by 5 bases, with 13 bases between. CDR1 and CDR2 from the germline V gene are LNHNV and YYDKDF (reference sequence). The CDR3 covers 15 residues. The full variable domain, in which reference TRBV15 and TRBJ1-4 provide the parts outside the CDR3, is DAMVIQNPRYQVTQFGKPVTLSCSQTLNHNVMYWYQQKSSQAPKLLFHYYDKDFNNEADTPDNFQSRRPNTSFCFLDIRSPGLGDTAMYLCATSRAGHLNEKLFFGSGTQLSVL.

This clonotype has just a few counts. The chain combines TRBV5-1 with TRBJ2-5; D possibly matches TRBD1 or TRBD2 (5 bases each). From germline, CDR1 is SGHRS and CDR2 YFSETQ. The CDR3 totals 15 residues. V was clipped by 0 bases and J by 4 bases, with 13 bases between them. The CDR3 spells CASSLGPTGRETQYF. The CDR3 DNA reads TGCGCCAGCAGCTTGGGACCCACGGGGCGAGAGACCCAGTACTTC.

There are many counts of this clonotype. V and J are TRBV6-6 and TRBJ1-2; D is perhaps TRBD1 (5 bases). Germline V gives CDR1 MNHNY, CDR2 SVGAGI (reference sequence). The CDR3 totals 14 residues. The V and J ends lost 2 bases and 8 bases respectively, with 15 bases between them. Written as DNA, the CDR3 is TGTGCCAGCAGTTACCCGACAGATTTAGGAGGCTACACCTTC. Protein: CASSYPTDLGGYTF.

This clonotype was detected many times. This sequence joins TRBV7-2 and TRBJ1-1, with a tentative D call TRBD1 (5 bases). V was shortened by 5 bases and J by 6 bases, with 16 bases between the two germline ends. Germline-derived CDR1 and CDR2 are SGHTA and FQGNSA. The CDR3 runs to 14 residues. The CDR3 DNA sequence: TGTGCCAGCAGCCCCCAGGGTGTCAGTCCTGAAGCTTTCTTT. This gives the protein CASSPQGVSPEAFF.

This chain uses TRBV21-1 with TRBJ1-2. TRBV21-1 is labeled a pseudogene. CDR3 length: 15 residues. The CDR3 nucleotides read TGTGCCAGCAGCACCCAGGGCCCCACCTTCTATGGCTACACCTTC. This codes for CASSTQGPTFYGYTF.

The sample holds a few counts of this clonotype. The CDR3 region is CASSATSGTGVGELFF. CDR3 sequence (DNA): TGTGCCAGCAGTGCCACCTCCGGGACAGGAGTCGGGGAGCTGTTTTTT. V is TRBV2 and J is TRBJ2-2; the match to TRBD1 covers 8 bases. The CDR3 length is 16 residues. Trimming removed 4 bases from V and 7 bases from J; junction bases left unmatched: 11. Germline values: CDR1 SNHLY, CDR2 FYNNEI. Filled out from reference TRBV2 and TRBJ2-2, the complete variable domain reads EPEVTQTPSHQVTQMGQEVILRCVPISNHLYFYWYRQILGQKVEFLVSFYNNEISEKSEIFDDQFSVERPDGSNFTLKIRSTKLEDSAMYFCASSATSGTGVGELFFGEGSRLTVL.

This clonotype was detected many times. V gene TRBV12-3 or TRBV12-4 combines with J gene TRBJ2-3; TRBD1 matches at 8 bases. J gave up 2 bases and V 3 bases, and 4 bases lay outside the gene matches. CDR3 length equals 15 residues. In DNA form, the CDR3 reads TGTGCCAGCAGTTTCCCGACAGGGGACACAGATACGCAGTATTTT. It specifies CASSFPTGDTDTQYF.

In this sample, this clonotype turned up many times. The rearrangement links TRBV7-2 to TRBJ1-2; no reliable D call. This CDR3 is 16 amino acids long. V was cut by 0 bases and J by 0 bases, with 11 bases left in between. Germline CDR1 reads SGHTA; CDR2 reads FQGNSA. The CDR3 DNA reads as TGTGCCAGCAGCTTAGCGTATGGCAGCACTAACTATGGCTACACCTTC. As protein: CASSLAYGSTNYGYTF.

This clonotype was counted many times. The chain is built from TRBV6-1 and TRBJ1-5, with 7 nucleotides matching TRBD1. Germline V gives CDR1 MNHNS, CDR2 SASEGT. The trim removed 4 bases at V and 8 bases at J, leaving 5 bases unmatched. The CDR3 length is 13 residues. CDR3 protein: CASSADRIEPQHF. The CDR3 region has the DNA TGTGCCAGCAGTGCGGACAGGATTGAGCCCCAGCATTTT.